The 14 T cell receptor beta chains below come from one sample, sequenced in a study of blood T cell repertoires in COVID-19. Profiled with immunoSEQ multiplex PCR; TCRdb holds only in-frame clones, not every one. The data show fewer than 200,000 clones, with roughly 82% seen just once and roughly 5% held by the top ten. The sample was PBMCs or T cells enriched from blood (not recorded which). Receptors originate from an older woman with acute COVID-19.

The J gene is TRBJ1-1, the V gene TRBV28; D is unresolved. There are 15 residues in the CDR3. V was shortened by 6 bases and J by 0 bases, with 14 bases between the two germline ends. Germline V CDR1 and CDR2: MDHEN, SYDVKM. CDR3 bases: TGTGCCAGCAGACCACAGAGTCTTATGAACACTGAAGCTTTCTTT. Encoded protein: CASRPQSLMNTEAFF.

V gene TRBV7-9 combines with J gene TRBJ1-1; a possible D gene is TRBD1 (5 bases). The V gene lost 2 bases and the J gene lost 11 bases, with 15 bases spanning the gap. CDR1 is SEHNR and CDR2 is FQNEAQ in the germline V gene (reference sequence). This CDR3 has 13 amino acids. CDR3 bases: TGTGCCAGCAGCTTATTTGATAGCGGGGCGGCTTTCTTT. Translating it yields CASSLFDSGAAFF.

CDR3 bases: TGTGCCAGTCGTCCATCTGACAGGGGACGAAACACCATATATTTT. Its protein is CASRPSDRGRNTIYF. The chain carries TRBV19 and TRBJ1-3, with 8 bases identical to TRBD1. V lost 8 bases and J lost 5; bases outside the gene matches: 11. Germline CDR1 and CDR2: LNHDA and SQIVND (reference sequence). The CDR3 is 15 amino acids.

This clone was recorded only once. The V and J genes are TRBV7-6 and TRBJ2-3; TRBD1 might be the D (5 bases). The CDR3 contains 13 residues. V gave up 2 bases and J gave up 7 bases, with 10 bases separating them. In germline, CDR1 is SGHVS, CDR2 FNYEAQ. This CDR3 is CASSLQQANTQYF. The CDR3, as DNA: TGTGCCAGCAGCTTACAACAGGCAAATACGCAGTATTTT.

The CDR3 nucleotides read TGTGCCAGCAGCTTACTAGCGGGAGGGCCGCGCCGAGAGACCCAGTACTTC. This codes for CASSLLAGGPRRETQYF. The rearrangement joins TRBV7-9 to TRBJ2-5; the match to TRBD2 covers 12 bases. The germline V gene has CDR1 SEHNR and CDR2 FQNEAQ (reference sequence). This CDR3 is built from 17 residues. Unmatched junction bases numbered 8, after V lost 2 bases and J lost 4 bases.

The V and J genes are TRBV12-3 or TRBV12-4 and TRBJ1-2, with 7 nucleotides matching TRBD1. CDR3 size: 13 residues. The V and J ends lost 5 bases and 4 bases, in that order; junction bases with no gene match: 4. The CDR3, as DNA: TGTGCCAGCAGTCTCAGGGACAGCTATGGCTACACCTTC. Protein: CASSLRDSYGYTF.

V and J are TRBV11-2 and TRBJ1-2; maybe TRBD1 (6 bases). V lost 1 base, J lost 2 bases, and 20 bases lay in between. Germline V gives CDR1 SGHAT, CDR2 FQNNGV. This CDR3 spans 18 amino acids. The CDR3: CASSLAAGRGRENYGYTF. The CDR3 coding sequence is TGTGCCAGCAGCTTAGCGGCTGGGAGGGGGAGGGAGAACTATGGCTACACCTTC.

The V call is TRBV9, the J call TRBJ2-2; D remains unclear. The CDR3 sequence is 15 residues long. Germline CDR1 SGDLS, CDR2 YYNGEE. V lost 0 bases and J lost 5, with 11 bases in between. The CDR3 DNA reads TGTGCCAGCAGCGTAGGCCGGATCGGGACCGGGGAGCTGTTTTTT. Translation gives CASSVGRIGTGELFF.

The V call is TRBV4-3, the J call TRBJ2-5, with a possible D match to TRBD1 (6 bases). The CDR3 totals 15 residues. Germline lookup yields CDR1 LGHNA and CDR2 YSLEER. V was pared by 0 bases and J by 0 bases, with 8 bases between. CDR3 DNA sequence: TGCGCCAGCAGCCAAGAAAGGGGGTACCAAGAGACCCAGTACTTC. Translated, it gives CASSQERGYQETQYF.

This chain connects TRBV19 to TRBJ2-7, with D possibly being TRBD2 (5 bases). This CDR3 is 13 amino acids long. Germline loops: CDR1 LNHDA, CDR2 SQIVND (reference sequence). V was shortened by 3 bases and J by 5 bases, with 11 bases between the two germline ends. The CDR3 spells CASSMSSVNEQYF. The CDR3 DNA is TGTGCCAGTAGTATGAGTAGCGTCAACGAGCAGTACTTC.

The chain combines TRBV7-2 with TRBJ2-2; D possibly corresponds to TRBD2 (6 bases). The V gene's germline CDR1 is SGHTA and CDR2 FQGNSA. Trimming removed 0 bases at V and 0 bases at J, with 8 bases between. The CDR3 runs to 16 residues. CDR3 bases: TGTGCCAGCAGCTTAGCGGGCGGGGCGAACACCGGGGAGCTGTTTTTT. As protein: CASSLAGGANTGELFF.

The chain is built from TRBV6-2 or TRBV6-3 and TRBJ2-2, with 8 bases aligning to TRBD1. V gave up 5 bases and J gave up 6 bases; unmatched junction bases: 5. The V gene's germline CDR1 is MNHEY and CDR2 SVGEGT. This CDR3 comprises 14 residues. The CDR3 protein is CASSHGQGPGELFF. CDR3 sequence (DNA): TGTGCCAGCAGTCACGGACAGGGACCCGGGGAGCTGTTTTTT.

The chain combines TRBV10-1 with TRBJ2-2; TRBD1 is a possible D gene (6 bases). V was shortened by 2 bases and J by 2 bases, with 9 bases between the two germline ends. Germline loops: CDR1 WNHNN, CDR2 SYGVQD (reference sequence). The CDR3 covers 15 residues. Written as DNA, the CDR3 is TGCGCCAGCAGTGAGGTCAGGGGCAACACCGGGGAGCTGTTTTTT. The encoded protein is CASSEVRGNTGELFF.

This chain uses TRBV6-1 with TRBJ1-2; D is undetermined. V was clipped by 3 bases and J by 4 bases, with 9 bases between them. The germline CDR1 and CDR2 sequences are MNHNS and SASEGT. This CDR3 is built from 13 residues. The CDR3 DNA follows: TGTGCCAGCAGTGACAGGTACCTCTATGGCTACACCTTC. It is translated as CASSDRYLYGYTF.